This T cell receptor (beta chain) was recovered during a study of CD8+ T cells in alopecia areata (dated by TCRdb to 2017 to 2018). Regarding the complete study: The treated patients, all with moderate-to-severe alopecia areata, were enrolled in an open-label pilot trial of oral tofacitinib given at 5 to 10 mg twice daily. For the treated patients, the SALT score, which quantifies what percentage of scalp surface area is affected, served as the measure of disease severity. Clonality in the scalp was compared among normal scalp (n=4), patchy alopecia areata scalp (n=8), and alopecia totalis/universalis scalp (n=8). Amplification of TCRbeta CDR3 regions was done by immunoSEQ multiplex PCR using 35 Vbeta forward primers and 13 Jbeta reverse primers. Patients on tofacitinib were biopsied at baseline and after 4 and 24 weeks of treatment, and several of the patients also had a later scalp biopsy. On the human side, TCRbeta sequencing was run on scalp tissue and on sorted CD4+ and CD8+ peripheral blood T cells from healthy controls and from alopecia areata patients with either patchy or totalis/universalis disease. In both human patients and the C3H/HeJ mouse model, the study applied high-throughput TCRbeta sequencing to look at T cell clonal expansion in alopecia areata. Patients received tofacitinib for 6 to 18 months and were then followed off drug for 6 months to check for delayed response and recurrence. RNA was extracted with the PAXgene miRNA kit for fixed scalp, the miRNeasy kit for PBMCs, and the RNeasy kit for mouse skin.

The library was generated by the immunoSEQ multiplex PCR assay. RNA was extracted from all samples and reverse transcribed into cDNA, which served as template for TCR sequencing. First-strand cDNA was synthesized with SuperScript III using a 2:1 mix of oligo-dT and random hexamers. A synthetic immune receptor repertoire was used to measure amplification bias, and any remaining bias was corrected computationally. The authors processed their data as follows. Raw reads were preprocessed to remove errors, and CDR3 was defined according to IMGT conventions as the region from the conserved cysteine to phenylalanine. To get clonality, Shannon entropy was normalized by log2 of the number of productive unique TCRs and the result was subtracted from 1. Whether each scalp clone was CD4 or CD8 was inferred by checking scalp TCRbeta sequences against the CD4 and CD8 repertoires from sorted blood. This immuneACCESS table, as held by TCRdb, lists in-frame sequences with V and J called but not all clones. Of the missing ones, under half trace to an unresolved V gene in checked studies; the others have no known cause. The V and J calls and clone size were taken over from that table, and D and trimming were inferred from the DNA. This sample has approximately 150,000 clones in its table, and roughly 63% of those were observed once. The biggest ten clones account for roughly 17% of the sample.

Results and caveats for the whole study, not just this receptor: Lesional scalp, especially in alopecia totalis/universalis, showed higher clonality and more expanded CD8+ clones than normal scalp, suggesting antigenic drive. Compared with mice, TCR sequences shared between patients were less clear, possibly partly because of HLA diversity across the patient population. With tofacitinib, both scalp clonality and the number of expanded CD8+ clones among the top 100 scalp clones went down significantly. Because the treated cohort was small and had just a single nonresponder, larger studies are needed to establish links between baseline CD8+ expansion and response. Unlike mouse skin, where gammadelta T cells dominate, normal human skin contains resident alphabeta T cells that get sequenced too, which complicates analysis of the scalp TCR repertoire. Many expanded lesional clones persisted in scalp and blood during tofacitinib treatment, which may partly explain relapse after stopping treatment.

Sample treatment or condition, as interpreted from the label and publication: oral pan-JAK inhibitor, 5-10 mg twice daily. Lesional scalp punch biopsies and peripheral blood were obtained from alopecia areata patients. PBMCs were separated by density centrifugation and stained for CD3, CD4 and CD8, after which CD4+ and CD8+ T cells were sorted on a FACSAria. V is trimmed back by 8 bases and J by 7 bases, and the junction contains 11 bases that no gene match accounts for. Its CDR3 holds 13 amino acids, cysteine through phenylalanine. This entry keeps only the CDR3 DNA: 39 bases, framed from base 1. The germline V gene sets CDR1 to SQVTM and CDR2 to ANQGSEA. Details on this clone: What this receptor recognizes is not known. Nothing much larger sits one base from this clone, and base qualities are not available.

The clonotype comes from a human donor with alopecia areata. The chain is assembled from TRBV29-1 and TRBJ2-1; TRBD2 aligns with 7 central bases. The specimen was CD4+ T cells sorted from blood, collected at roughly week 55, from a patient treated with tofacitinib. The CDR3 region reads CSHLIGGWNEQFF. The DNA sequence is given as TGCAGCCATCTCATCGGGGGGTGGAATGAGCAGTTCTTC.